These 13 T cell receptor beta chains came from one sample sequenced in a study of blood T cell repertoires in COVID-19. Repertoires were generated with immunoSEQ multiplex PCR, while TCRdb's copy carries only in-frame clones and drops some. The data contain 65,000 to 85,000 clones, under 95% of them singletons. Sequenced: peripheral blood. Receptors were obtained from a human donor in a cohort sampled during active COVID-19.

The chain uses TRBV5-1 and TRBJ1-5, with 8 bases aligning to TRBD1. J gave up 0 bases and V 5 bases, and 4 bases lay outside the gene matches. The CDR3 is 15 residues long. Germline values: CDR1 SGHRS, CDR2 YFSETQ. The CDR3 DNA follows: TGCGCCAGCAGATTGACAGGGGATAGCAATCAGCCCCAGCATTTT. It translates to CASRLTGDSNQPQHF.

The V gene is TRBV2, the J gene TRBJ2-2; D unclear. Germline lookup yields CDR1 SNHLY and CDR2 FYNNEI. This CDR3 is 16 amino acids long. The V end was cut by 1 base, the J end by 2 bases, with 11 bases between. The CDR3 coding sequence is TGTGCCAGCAGTGAAGTCCCACTCGTAAACACCGGGGAGCTGTTTTTT. This sequence encodes CASSEVPLVNTGELFF.

The rearrangement uses TRBV11-2 and TRBJ1-1; the D gene is possibly TRBD1 (5 bases). Trimming pared 1 base from V and 7 bases from J, leaving 10 bases between. This CDR3 comprises 13 residues. The germline V gene encodes CDR1 SGHAT and CDR2 FQNNGV. The CDR3 region has the DNA TGTGCCAGCAGCTTAGTCAGGGTTGGTGAAGCTTTCTTT. Translating gives CASSLVRVGEAFF. Looking up the rest from reference TRBV11-2 and TRBJ1-1 gives the full variable domain: EAGVAQSPRYKIIEKRQSVAFWCNPISGHATLYWYQQILGQGPKLLIQFQNNGVVDDSQLPKDRFSAERLKGVDSTLKIQPAKLEDSAVYLCASSLVRVGEAFFGQGTRLTVV.

The V call is TRBV5-4, the J call TRBJ1-3; D is possibly TRBD1 (6 bases). Germline V gene sequence: CDR1 SGHNT, CDR2 YYREEE (reference sequence). This CDR3 is built from 15 residues. The V gene lost 0 bases and the J gene lost 3 bases, with 10 bases spanning the gap. The CDR3 coding sequence is TGTGCCAGCAGCTTGGCCACAGGGTATGGAAACACCATATATTTT. Amino acids: CASSLATGYGNTIYF.

V gene TRBV19 combines with J gene TRBJ2-7, with 8 positions matching TRBD1. Germline-derived CDR1 and CDR2 are LNHDA and SQIVND (reference sequence). This CDR3 comprises 16 residues. V gave up 4 bases and J gave up 3 bases; unmatched junction bases: 11. The CDR3 DNA sequence: TGTGCCAGTAGTAGCCCAGAGACAGGGGACTTCTACGAGCAGTACTTC. Encoded protein: CASSSPETGDFYEQYF.

The V and J genes are TRBV4-2 and TRBJ1-5; no clear D. Per the germline V gene, CDR1 is LGHNA and CDR2 is YNFKEQ. The V and J ends lost 1 base and 6 bases respectively, with 10 bases between them. The CDR3 length is 14 residues. CDR3 nucleotide sequence: TGTGCCAGCAGCCAAGGTTCAGTTTCTCAGCCCCAGCATTTT. Translating gives CASSQGSVSQPQHF.

This chain joins TRBV9 and TRBJ1-1; possibly TRBD1 for D (5 bases). The V gene's germline CDR1 is SGDLS and CDR2 YYNGEE. Trimming took 4 bases from V and 1 from J, leaving 8 bases between them. This CDR3 has 13 amino acids. The CDR3 here is CASSPGQNTEAFF. CDR3 in DNA: TGTGCCAGCAGCCCTGGACAGAACACTGAAGCTTTCTTT.

The rearrangement joins TRBV5-1 to TRBJ2-1; 8 bases match TRBD2. CDR3 size: 17 residues. Germline V gene data show CDR1 as SGHRS and CDR2 as YFSETQ. The ends lost 4 bases at V and 7 bases at J; junction bases unmatched: 16. The CDR3 nucleotides read TGCGCCAGCAGCGGAACGGGGATAGGCGGGGGGACAAATGAGCAGTTCTTC. Protein sequence: CASSGTGIGGGTNEQFF.

The rearrangement links TRBV27 to TRBJ1-6; D unclear. The germline CDR1 and CDR2 sequences are MNHEY and SMNVEV (reference sequence). The ends were cut back, 2 bases at V and 14 bases at J, with 13 bases in the middle. The CDR3 contains 13 residues. The DNA of the CDR3 is TGTGCCAGCAGTTTAGGTCAACGGTTGGCCCTCCACTTT. Translation gives CASSLGQRLALHF.

The V and J genes are TRBV19 and TRBJ1-5, with D unresolved. Between the trimmed V and J ends, which lost 4 bases and 3 bases, there was a span of 10 bases. The CDR3 has 14 residues. The germline CDR1 and CDR2 sequences are LNHDA and SQIVND (reference sequence). The CDR3 DNA sequence: TGTGCCAGTAGTACCGGACTCGTCAATCAGCCCCAGCATTTT. Its protein is CASSTGLVNQPQHF.

This chain links TRBV27 with TRBJ2-5; 9 bases agree with TRBD2. Germline V gene lookup returns CDR1 MNHEY and CDR2 SMNVEV (reference sequence). This CDR3 has 15 amino acids. V lost 3 bases to trimming and J lost 1 base; unmatched junction nucleotides: 3. Here the CDR3 DNA reads TGTGCCAGCAGTTTCTCTAGCGGGGCCCAAGAGACCCAGTACTTC. Protein sequence: CASSFSSGAQETQYF.

This rearrangement joins TRBV5-6 to TRBJ1-3; 7 bases are a match to TRBD1. The CDR3 is 19 residues long. J was trimmed by 0 bases and V by 4 bases; bases with no gene match: 16. Per germline, CDR1 SGHDT and CDR2 YYEEEE. The CDR3 DNA reads as TGTGCCAGCAGCACCTTCCAACCGGGACAGTACTACTCTGGAAACACCATATATTTT. This encodes CASSTFQPGQYYSGNTIYF.

The chain links TRBV21-1 to TRBJ1-4; TRBD1, the table's D call, was not compared with the DNA. TRBV21-1 is a pseudogene locus. The CDR3 spans 14 residues. The CDR3 reads CASITTGTNEKLFF. The CDR3 DNA is TGTGCCAGCATTACGACAGGGACAAATGAAAAACTGTTTTTT.